Reported below is one T cell receptor beta chain. The source of the sample is a study of blood T cell repertoires in COVID-19. As processed by the authors: Amplification with reference gene primers provided the estimates of nucleated cell counts. Assay used: immunoSEQ multiplex PCR; TCRdb lists only in-frame clones, some missing. Clone size and V and J calls were adopted from that table, with D and trimming inferred from the DNA. The sample carries around 140,000 clones, roughly four fifths recorded once. Cohort allocation depended upon clinical history that participants reported. The CDR3 is 15 amino acids. V was shortened by 5 bases and J by 4 bases, with 15 bases between the two germline ends. Germline V lookup: CDR1 MNHEY, CDR2 SMNVEV (reference sequence).

Sequencing input: PBMCs or T cells enriched from blood (not recorded which). The clonotype was recovered from a man aged 35-49 years with acute COVID-19. V usage is TRBV27 and J usage is TRBJ1-5, with D hard to call. The CDR3 nucleotides are TGTGCCAGCAGTGTGCGGCACGGTGCAAATCAGCCCCAGCATTTT. Its protein product is CASSVRHGANQPQHF.